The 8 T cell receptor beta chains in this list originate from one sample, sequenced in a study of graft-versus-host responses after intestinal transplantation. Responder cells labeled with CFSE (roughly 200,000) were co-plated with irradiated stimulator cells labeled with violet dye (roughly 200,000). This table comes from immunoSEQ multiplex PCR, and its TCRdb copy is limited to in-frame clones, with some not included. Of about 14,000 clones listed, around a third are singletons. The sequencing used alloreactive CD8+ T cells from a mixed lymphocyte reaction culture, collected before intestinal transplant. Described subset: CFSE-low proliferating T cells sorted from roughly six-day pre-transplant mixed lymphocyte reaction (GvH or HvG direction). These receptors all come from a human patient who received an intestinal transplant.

The CDR3 nucleotides read TGTGCCAGCAGCGTAGGATCGGGGGGAGTTGGAAATGAGCAGTTCTTC. Translating gives CASSVGSGGVGNEQFF. The chain combines TRBV9 with TRBJ2-1; 7 bases map to TRBD2. The CDR3 is 16 amino acids. V gave up 0 bases and J gave up 7 bases; unmatched junction bases: 10. Germline-derived CDR1 and CDR2 are SGDLS and YYNGEE.

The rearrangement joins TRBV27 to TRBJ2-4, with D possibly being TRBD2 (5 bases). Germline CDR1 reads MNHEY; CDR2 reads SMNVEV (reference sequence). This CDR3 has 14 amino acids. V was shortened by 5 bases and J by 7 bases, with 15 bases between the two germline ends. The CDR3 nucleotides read TGTGCCAGCAGTCAGACACCGGGCGGGAACATTCAGTACTTC. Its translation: CASSQTPGGNIQYF.

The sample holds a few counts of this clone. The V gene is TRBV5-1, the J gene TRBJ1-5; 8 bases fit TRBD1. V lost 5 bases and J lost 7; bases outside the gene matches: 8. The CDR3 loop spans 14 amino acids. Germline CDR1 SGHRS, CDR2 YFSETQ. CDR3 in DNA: TGCGCCAGCAGACAGGGGGGGTTAGGCCAGCCCCAGCATTTT. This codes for CASRQGGLGQPQHF.

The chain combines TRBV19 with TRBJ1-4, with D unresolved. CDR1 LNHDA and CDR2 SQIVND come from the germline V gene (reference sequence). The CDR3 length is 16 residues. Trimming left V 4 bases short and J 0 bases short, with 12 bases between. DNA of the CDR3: TGTGCCAGTAGTACCGCCCGCGTTGCAACTAATGAAAAACTGTTTTTT. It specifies CASSTARVATNEKLFF.

The CDR3 region has the DNA TGCGCCAGCAGTCAATCTCGGGAGAGTCCGGACACTGAAGCTTTCTTT. It translates to CASSQSRESPDTEAFF. The rearrangement joins TRBV23-1 to TRBJ1-1; D gene ambiguous. TRBV23-1 qualifies as an ORF whose function is uncertain. V was shortened by 0 bases and J by 3 bases, with 14 bases between the two germline ends. The CDR3 is 16 residues long.

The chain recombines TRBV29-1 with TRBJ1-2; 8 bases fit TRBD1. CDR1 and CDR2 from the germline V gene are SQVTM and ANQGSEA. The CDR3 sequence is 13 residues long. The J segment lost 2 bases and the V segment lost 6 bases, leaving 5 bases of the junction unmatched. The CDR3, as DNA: TGCAGCGTATATCAGGGGGCGAACTATGGCTACACCTTC. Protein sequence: CSVYQGANYGYTF.

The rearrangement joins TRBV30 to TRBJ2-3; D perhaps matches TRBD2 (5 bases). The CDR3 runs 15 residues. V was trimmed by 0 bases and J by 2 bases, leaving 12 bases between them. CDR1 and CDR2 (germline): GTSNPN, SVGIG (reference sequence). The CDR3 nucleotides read TGTGCCTGGAGTGTGGGGAGTATTAACACAGATACGCAGTATTTT. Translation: CAWSVGSINTDTQYF. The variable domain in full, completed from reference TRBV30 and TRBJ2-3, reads SQTIHQWPATLVQPVGSPLSLECTVEGTSNPNLYWYRQAAGRGLQLLFYSVGIGQISSEVPQNLSASRPQDRQFILSSKKLLLSDSGFYLCAWSVGSINTDTQYFGPGTRLTVL.

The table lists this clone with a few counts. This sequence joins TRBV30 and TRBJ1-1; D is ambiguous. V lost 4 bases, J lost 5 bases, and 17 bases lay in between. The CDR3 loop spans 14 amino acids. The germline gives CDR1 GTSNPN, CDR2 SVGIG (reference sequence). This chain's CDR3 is CAWNFAGAGTEAFF. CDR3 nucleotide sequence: TGTGCCTGGAATTTCGCGGGCGCGGGGACTGAAGCTTTCTTT.